This T cell receptor (beta chain) emerged from a study of cytomegalovirus exposure and HLA in healthy donors. Study-level points and caveats: Follow-up analysis later connected one missense variant in DCLRE1C with trimming of TCR beta V- and J-genes. CMV serostatus was the sole immune exposure data available.

This CDR3 comprises 13 residues. The V end lost 5 bases, the J end lost 3 bases, and 10 bases lay between the germline ends. Per germline, CDR1 MNHNS and CDR2 SASEGT. Use of 60 Vbeta and 13 Jbeta primers characterized the PCR. Authors' methods: Unique TCR beta chains numbered approximately 80 million in a later analysis, with roughly 10 million shared. The data were produced by immunoSEQ multiplex PCR, yet TCRdb's version contains in-frame clones alone and is incomplete. The V and J calls and clone size are taken from that table; D and trimming were inferred from the DNA. Among approximately 91,000 clones listed, under 75% were seen once. This clone was seen only a few times. Its matching antigen is unknown.

The sequence came from a human donor in good health. The sequencing sample was made of PBMCs. V usage is TRBV6-1 and J usage is TRBJ1-2, with a tentative D call TRBD1 (5 bases). The CDR3 here is CASSLREDYGYTF. The CDR3 DNA follows: TGTGCCAGCAGTCTCAGGGAGGACTATGGCTACACCTTC.